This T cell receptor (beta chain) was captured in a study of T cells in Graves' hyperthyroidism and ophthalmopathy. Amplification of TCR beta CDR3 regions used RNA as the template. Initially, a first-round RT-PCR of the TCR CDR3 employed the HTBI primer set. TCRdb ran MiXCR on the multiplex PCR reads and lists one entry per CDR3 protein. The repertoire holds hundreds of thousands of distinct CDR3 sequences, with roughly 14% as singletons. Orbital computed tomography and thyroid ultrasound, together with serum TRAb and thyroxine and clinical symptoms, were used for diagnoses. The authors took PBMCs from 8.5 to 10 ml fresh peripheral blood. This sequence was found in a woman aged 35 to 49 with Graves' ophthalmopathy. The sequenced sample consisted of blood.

CDR3 bases: TGTGCCACCGGGGACTACTACGAGCAGTACTTC. Residues: CATGDYYEQYF. The chain employs TRBV27 and TRBJ2-7; 7 bases match TRBD2. With V trimmed by 10 bases and J by 3 bases, 3 bases remained unmatched. The CDR3 is made up of 11 amino acids. Per the germline V gene, CDR1 is MNHEY and CDR2 is SMNVEV (reference sequence).